The clone carrying this TCR beta chain came up once. The sample's time point: pretreatment peripheral blood. Some clones are missing from TCRdb's copy, which holds only in-frame ones; the method was immunoSEQ multiplex PCR. The sample records fewer than 50,000 clones, 88% being singletons. This entry belongs to a study of PD-L1 blockade in urothelial cancer. V was clipped by 0 bases and J by 9 bases, with 15 bases between them. This CDR3 region has 14 residues. Germline assignment: CDR1 SGDLS and CDR2 YYNGEE. The sequencing used PBMCs, collected around atezolizumab (anti-PD-L1) treatment. This TCR derives from a donor at least 40 years old with urothelial cancer. The gene calls are TRBV9 and TRBJ2-5, with D tentatively TRBD1 (5 bases). CDR3 amino acids: CASSVDVQGGPQYF. The CDR3 region has the DNA TGTGCCAGCAGCGTAGATGTGCAGGGTGGGCCCCAGTACTTC.